The 26 T cell receptor beta chains in this list originate from one sample, sequenced in a study of blood T cell repertoires in COVID-19. The table came from immunoSEQ multiplex PCR; TCRdb's copy has only in-frame clones and leaves some out. The table shows 150,000 to 180,000 clones, with approximately 91% occurring only once. The sample consisted of peripheral blood. All receptors derive from a woman in her seventies with acute or convalescent COVID-19.

The gene calls are TRBV6-6 and TRBJ2-3; 10 positions match TRBD2. V shed 7 bases, J shed 1 base, and the junction held 2 bases outside the gene matches. This CDR3 spans 14 amino acids. Germline-derived CDR1 and CDR2 are MNHNY and SVGAGI (reference sequence). CDR3 in DNA: TGTGCCAGCAACCTAGCGGGGGGCACAGATACGCAGTATTTT. Amino acids: CASNLAGGTDTQYF.

CDR3 sequence: CASSGLGRGGSYEQYF. The CDR3 region has the DNA TGTGCCAGCAGCGGGCTTGGGCGGGGGGGCTCCTACGAGCAGTACTTC. The chain recombines TRBV11-2 with TRBJ2-7; 9 nucleotides line up with TRBD2. With V trimmed by 5 bases and J by 0 bases, 8 bases remained unmatched. CDR1 and CDR2 from the germline V gene are SGHAT and FQNNGV. This CDR3 comprises 16 residues.

The V call is TRBV10-3, the J call TRBJ2-6; 11 bases agree with TRBD1. Germline-derived CDR1 and CDR2 are ENHRY and SYGVKD. V lost 9 bases and J lost 4; bases outside the gene matches: 5. The CDR3 contains 15 residues. DNA of the CDR3: TGTGCCATAGGGACAGGGGGTTTGGGGGCCAACGTCCTGACTTTC. This sequence encodes CAIGTGGLGANVLTF.

This chain links TRBV5-8 with TRBJ1-6, with 8 nucleotides matching TRBD1. From germline, CDR1 is SGHTS and CDR2 YDEGEE. V dropped 3 bases and J dropped 11; count of bases not matched to a gene: 10. The length of the CDR3 is 15 residues. This CDR3 is CASSSEGTGRTPLHF. The CDR3 nucleotides read TGTGCCAGCAGCTCGGAGGGGACAGGTAGAACACCCCTCCACTTT.

The chain uses TRBV5-1 and TRBJ2-7; 8 bases map to TRBD2. Germline V gives CDR1 SGHRS, CDR2 YFSETQ. The CDR3 runs to 16 residues. With V trimmed by 1 base and J by 0 bases, 6 bases remained unmatched. CDR3 in amino acids: CASSLSGGTSSYEQYF. The CDR3 DNA is TGCGCCAGCAGCTTGAGCGGGGGTACCAGCTCCTACGAGCAGTACTTC.

This clone was seen ten or more times. At the DNA level, this CDR3 is encoded by other sequences in the same sample as well. V is TRBV7-2 and J is TRBJ2-1, with 9 bases fitting TRBD2. The germline V gene encodes CDR1 SGHTA and CDR2 FQGNSA. Trimming cost V 1 base and J 4 bases; bases outside gene matches: 2. The CDR3 has 15 residues. CDR3 DNA sequence: TGTGCCAGCAGCTTAGGCGGGGGGGCTTACAATGAGCAGTTCTTC. Translation: CASSLGGGAYNEQFF.

The chain has TRBV29-1 and TRBJ2-1; 8 bases fit TRBD2. V was pared by 6 bases and J by 9 bases, with 10 bases of the junction left unmatched. This CDR3 contains 13 residues. Germline assignment: CDR1 SQVTM and CDR2 ANQGSEA. CDR3 in amino acids: CSVRRGGEGEQFF. In DNA form, the CDR3 reads TGCAGCGTCAGACGGGGGGGCGAGGGTGAGCAGTTCTTC.

This rearrangement joins TRBV9 to TRBJ1-6; a weak D match, TRBD1 (6 bases). The CDR3 sequence is 13 residues long. Germline assignment: CDR1 SGDLS and CDR2 YYNGEE. The V and J ends lost 7 bases and 11 bases respectively, with 16 bases between them. CDR3 nucleotide sequence: TGTGCCAGCCAGGCGGGGGGCCGGGCACCCCTCCACTTT. Protein: CASQAGGRAPLHF.

The chain uses TRBV7-6 and TRBJ2-1, with 12 bases fitting TRBD2. The CDR3 runs to 16 residues. Unmatched junction bases numbered 6, after V lost 5 bases and J lost 4 bases. CDR1 is SGHVS and CDR2 is FNYEAQ in the germline V gene. CDR3 residues: CASSTSGTSGYNEQFF. The CDR3 bases are TGTGCCAGCAGCACCTCCGGGACTAGCGGGTACAATGAGCAGTTCTTC.

The table lists this clone with a count of one. The chain has TRBV6-4 and TRBJ1-6; no reliable D call. The germline V gene encodes CDR1 MRHNA and CDR2 SNTAGT. V was clipped by 8 bases and J by 7 bases, with 18 bases between them. The CDR3 is 15 amino acids. CDR3 sequence (DNA): TGTGCCAGCGCGCCAACCTTCGTAGTCAATTCACCCCTCCACTTT. It yields the protein CASAPTFVVNSPLHF.

Remarks on this clone: Germline is not matched at one junction end, which may reflect a read error. V gene TRBV11-3 combines with J gene TRBJ1-2, with D hard to call. CDR1 and CDR2 (germline): SGHNT, YENEEA. The CDR3 covers 10 residues. CDR3 residues: CASSLTQVPF. DNA for the CDR3: TGTGCCAGCAGCTTAACGCAGGTGCCCTTC.

J is TRBJ2-1 and V is TRBV11-2; possibly TRBD2 for D (6 bases). The V and J ends lost 4 bases and 6 bases respectively, with 16 bases between them. CDR1 and CDR2 (germline): SGHAT, FQNNGV. CDR3 length equals 15 residues. Here the CDR3 DNA reads TGTGCCAGCAGCTCTCCCCGGGACTTTGTCAATGAGCAGTTCTTC. This gives the protein CASSSPRDFVNEQFF. The full variable domain, in which reference TRBV11-2 and TRBJ2-1 provide the parts outside the CDR3, is EAGVAQSPRYKIIEKRQSVAFWCNPISGHATLYWYQQILGQGPKLLIQFQNNGVVDDSQLPKDRFSAERLKGVDSTLKIQPAKLEDSAVYLCASSSPRDFVNEQFFGPGTRLTVL.

In its sample, this clone was seen once. The chain combines TRBV7-2 with TRBJ1-3, with no clear D. Germline assignment: CDR1 SGHTA and CDR2 FQGNSA. The CDR3 consists of 17 residues. V shed 1 base and J shed 1 base, with 14 bases lying between them. The CDR3 DNA reads TGTGCCAGCAGCTTAGGCGGCAGGAGGATTTCTGGAAACACCATATATTTT. Protein product: CASSLGGRRISGNTIYF.

This clone was found a few times. The chain joins TRBV5-1 to TRBJ1-3; 7 bases are shared with TRBD1. With 0 bases clipped from V and 0 bases from J, the junction kept 6 bases outside the gene matches. This CDR3 is 17 amino acids long. Germline V gene sequence: CDR1 SGHRS, CDR2 YFSETQ. CDR3 residues: CASSLAGTDYSGNTIYF. Here the CDR3 DNA reads TGCGCCAGCAGCTTGGCCGGGACAGACTACTCTGGAAACACCATATATTTT.

The chain links TRBV6-5 to TRBJ1-2; TRBD1 is a possible D gene (5 bases). Per the germline V gene, CDR1 is MNHEY and CDR2 is SVGAGI. V shed 6 bases and J shed 0 bases, with 11 bases lying between them. The CDR3 runs to 14 residues. The CDR3 nucleotides are TGTGCCAGCAGGCAGACAGCAGCTAACTATGGCTACACCTTC. Amino acids: CASRQTAANYGYTF.

The chain links TRBV7-9 to TRBJ1-2; D uncertain. CDR1 SEHNR and CDR2 FQNEAQ come from the germline V gene (reference sequence). V was clipped by 6 bases and J by 4 bases, with 9 bases between them. This CDR3 comprises 12 residues. CDR3 sequence: CASRREAYGYTF. CDR3 DNA: TGTGCCAGCAGAAGGGAGGCCTATGGCTACACCTTC. Full variable domain (outside the CDR3, taken from reference TRBV7-9 and TRBJ1-2): DTGVSQNPRHKITKRGQNVTFRCDPISEHNRLYWYRQTLGQGPEFLTYFQNEAQLEKSRLLSDRFSAERPKGSFSTLEIQRTEQGDSAMYLCASRREAYGYTFGSGTRLTVV.

Comment on this clone: One end of the junction is discordant with germline, which a read error may explain. The chain uses TRBV7-9 and TRBJ2-4; TRBD2 agrees at 14 bases. CDR3 length equals 14 residues. Germline CDR1 reads SEHNR; CDR2 reads FQNEAQ (reference sequence). In DNA, the CDR3 is TGTGCCAGCACCCCCTCGACGGGACTAGCGGGGGTCCGCTTC. Translated: CASTPSTGLAGVRF. Based on the CDR3 plus reference TRBV7-9 and TRBJ2-4, the full variable domain is DTGVSQNPRHKITKRGQNVTFRCDPISEHNRLYWYRQTLGQGPEFLTYFQNEAQLEKSRLLSDRFSAERPKGSFSTLEIQRTEQGDSAMYLCASTPSTGLAGVRFGAGTRLSVL.

This clone was picked up one time. The V call is TRBV6-1, the J call TRBJ2-7, with 9 bases aligning to TRBD2. Trimming took 1 base from V and 6 from J; bases not matched to a gene: 7. The CDR3 has 15 amino acids. The germline V gene has CDR1 MNHNS and CDR2 SASEGT. CDR3 sequence: CASSEVASGVSEQYV. CDR3 bases: TGTGCCAGCAGTGAAGTGGCTAGCGGGGTTAGCGAGCAGTACGTC.

The chain uses TRBV28 and TRBJ1-2; D not resolved. There are 14 residues in the CDR3. The V end lost 3 bases, the J end lost 5 bases, and 13 bases lay between the germline ends. Germline V gene lookup returns CDR1 MDHEN and CDR2 SYDVKM. CDR3 nucleotide sequence: TGTGCCAGCAGTTTTCGGTCAGGCCTATATGGCTACACCTTC. The encoded protein is CASSFRSGLYGYTF.

This chain's CDR3 is CASSREMNTEAFF. CDR3 coding DNA: TGTGCCAGCAGTAGGGAGATGAACACTGAAGCTTTCTTT. The chain has TRBV6-5 and TRBJ1-1; D is unclear. Germline lookup yields CDR1 MNHEY and CDR2 SVGAGI. This CDR3 is 13 amino acids long. V dropped 5 bases and J dropped 0 bases, with 7 bases sitting between them.

This clone is a singleton in its sample. The V call is TRBV19, the J call TRBJ2-2; 12 nucleotides match TRBD2. Germline lookup yields CDR1 LNHDA and CDR2 SQIVND (reference sequence). The J segment lost 6 bases and the V segment lost 4 bases, leaving 3 bases of the junction unmatched. CDR3 size: 15 residues. The CDR3 sequence is CASSTLAGGPGELFF. DNA for the CDR3: TGTGCCAGTAGTACGCTAGCGGGGGGGCCCGGGGAGCTGTTTTTT. The full variable domain, in which reference TRBV19 and TRBJ2-2 provide the parts outside the CDR3, is DGGITQSPKYLFRKEGQNVTLSCEQNLNHDAMYWYRQDPGQGLRLIYYSQIVNDFQKGDIAEGYSVSREKKESFPLTVTSAQKNPTAFYLCASSTLAGGPGELFFGEGSRLTVL.

The J gene is TRBJ1-2, the V gene TRBV5-1; D is ambiguous. Trimming shortened V by 0 bases and J by 6 bases, and 12 bases separated the two germline ends. The germline CDR1 and CDR2 sequences are SGHRS and YFSETQ. This CDR3 is built from 14 residues. This CDR3 reads CASSLGATRDGYTF. In DNA form, the CDR3 reads TGCGCCAGCAGCTTGGGTGCGACTCGGGATGGCTACACCTTC.

The rearrangement links TRBV2 to TRBJ1-2; 9 positions agree with TRBD1. This CDR3 has 13 residues. V lost 5 bases and J lost 5; bases outside the gene matches: 3. CDR1 and CDR2 from the germline V gene are SNHLY and FYNNEI. The CDR3 DNA reads TGTGCCAGCAGTAAGACAGGGGGGTATGGCTACACCTTC. Translation: CASSKTGGYGYTF.

This clone was seen only a few times. The chain links TRBV11-2 to TRBJ2-5, with TRBD1 identical over 7 bases. The V gene's germline CDR1 is SGHAT and CDR2 FQNNGV. CDR3 length: 15 residues. V trimming: 3 bases; J trimming: 7 bases; junction bases outside the gene matches: 11. The CDR3 spells CASSFRPDRARTQYF. CDR3 bases: TGTGCCAGCAGCTTCCGCCCCGACAGGGCGCGGACCCAGTACTTC.

V and J are TRBV18 and TRBJ2-7; TRBD2 aligns across 9 bases. Germline V gives CDR1 KGHSH, CDR2 LQKENI. The V and J ends lost 5 bases and 4 bases, in that order; junction bases with no gene match: 3. The CDR3 runs to 13 residues. The CDR3 loop is CASSTAGGYEQYF. CDR3 in DNA: TGTGCCAGCTCAACAGCGGGGGGTTACGAGCAGTACTTC.

This clone was seen more than once but under ten times. The rearrangement links TRBV30 to TRBJ1-5; D is possibly TRBD1 (6 bases). V was cut by 4 bases and J by 2 bases, with 12 bases left in between. CDR3 length: 14 residues. Per germline, CDR1 GTSNPN and CDR2 SVGIG (reference sequence). The CDR3 region is CAWIGQPRNQPQHF. The CDR3 region has the DNA TGTGCCTGGATAGGACAGCCTCGCAATCAGCCCCAGCATTTT.